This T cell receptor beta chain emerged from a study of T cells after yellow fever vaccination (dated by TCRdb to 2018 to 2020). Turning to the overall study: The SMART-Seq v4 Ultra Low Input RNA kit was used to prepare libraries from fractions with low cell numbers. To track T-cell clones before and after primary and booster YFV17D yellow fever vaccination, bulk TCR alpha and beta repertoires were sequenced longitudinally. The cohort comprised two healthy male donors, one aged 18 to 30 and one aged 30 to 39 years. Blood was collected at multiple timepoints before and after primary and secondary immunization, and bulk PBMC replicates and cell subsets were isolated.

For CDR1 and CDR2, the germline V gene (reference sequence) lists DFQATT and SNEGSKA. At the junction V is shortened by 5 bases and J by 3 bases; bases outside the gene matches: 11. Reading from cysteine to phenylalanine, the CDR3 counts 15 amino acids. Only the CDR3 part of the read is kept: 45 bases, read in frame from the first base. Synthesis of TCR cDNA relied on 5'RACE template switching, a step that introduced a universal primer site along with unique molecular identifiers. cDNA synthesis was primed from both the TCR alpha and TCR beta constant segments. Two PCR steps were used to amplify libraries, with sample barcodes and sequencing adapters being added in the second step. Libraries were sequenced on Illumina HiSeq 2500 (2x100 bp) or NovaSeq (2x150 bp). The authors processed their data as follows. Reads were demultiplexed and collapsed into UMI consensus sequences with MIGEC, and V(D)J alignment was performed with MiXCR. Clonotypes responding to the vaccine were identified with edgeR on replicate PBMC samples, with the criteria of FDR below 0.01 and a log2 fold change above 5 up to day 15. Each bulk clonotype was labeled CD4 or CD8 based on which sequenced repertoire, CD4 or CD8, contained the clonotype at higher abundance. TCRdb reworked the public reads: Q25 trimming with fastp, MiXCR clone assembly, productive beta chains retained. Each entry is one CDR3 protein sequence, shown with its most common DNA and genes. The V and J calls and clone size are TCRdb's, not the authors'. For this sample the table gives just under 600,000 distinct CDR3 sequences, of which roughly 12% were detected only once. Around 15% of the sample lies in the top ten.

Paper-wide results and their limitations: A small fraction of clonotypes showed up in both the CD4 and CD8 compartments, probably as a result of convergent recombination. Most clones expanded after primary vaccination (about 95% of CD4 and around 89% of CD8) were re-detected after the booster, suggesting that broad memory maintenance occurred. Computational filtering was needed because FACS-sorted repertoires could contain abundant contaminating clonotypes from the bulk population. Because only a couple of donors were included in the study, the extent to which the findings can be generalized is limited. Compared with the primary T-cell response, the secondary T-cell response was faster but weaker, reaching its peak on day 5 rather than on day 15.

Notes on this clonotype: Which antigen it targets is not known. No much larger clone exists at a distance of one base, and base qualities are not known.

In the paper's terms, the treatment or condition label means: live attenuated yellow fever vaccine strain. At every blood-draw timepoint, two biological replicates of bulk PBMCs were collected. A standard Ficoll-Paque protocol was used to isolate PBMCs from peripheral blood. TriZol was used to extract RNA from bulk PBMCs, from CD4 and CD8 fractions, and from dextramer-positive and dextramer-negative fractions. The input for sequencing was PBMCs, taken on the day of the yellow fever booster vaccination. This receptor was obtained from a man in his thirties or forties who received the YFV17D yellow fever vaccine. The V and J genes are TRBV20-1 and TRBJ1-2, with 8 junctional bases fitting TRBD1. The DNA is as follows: TGCAGTGCTCCCACCCCAGGGGGCGCTGACTATGGCTACACCTTC. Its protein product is CSAPTPGGADYGYTF.